The subject of this entry is one T cell receptor beta chain. This specimen belongs to a study of CD8 T cells in Susac syndrome. TCR beta sequences were obtained from blood CD8+ and CD4+ T cells. Controls matched for age and sex were healthy donors. The CDR3 consists of 14 residues. The V end was cut by 3 bases, the J end by 1 base, with 9 bases between. Germline values: CDR1 SGHTA, CDR2 FQGNSA. Reverse transcription used roughly 0.45 to 1 ug RNA and random hexamers. An immunoSEQ multiplex PCR amplified TCR beta CDR3 over 54 Vbeta and 13 Jbeta. TCRdb re-analysed the immunoSEQ multiplex PCR reads in MiXCR, keeping a single row per CDR3 protein. Of 130,000 to 150,000 distinct CDR3 sequences listed, approximately 93% are singletons.

The rearrangement links TRBV7-2 to TRBJ1-2, with D maybe TRBD1 (5 bases). Specimen: CD4+ T cells from PBMCs. The clonotype originates from a human donor in good health. As DNA, the CDR3 is TGTGCCAGCAGCTTCCTACAGGATAACTATGGCTACACCTTC. Encoded protein: CASSFLQDNYGYTF.